A single sample gave rise to the 8 T cell receptor beta chains below, sequenced in a study of blood T cell repertoires in COVID-19. Data came from immunoSEQ multiplex PCR; TCRdb stores just in-frame clones and leaves some out. This sample yields around 130,000 clones, of which almost 85% are seen a single time; roughly 13% belongs to the top ten. What was sequenced was peripheral blood. The receptors here all came from a human donor in a cohort sampled during active COVID-19.

The rearrangement joins TRBV29-1 to TRBJ1-1; possibly TRBD1 for D (6 bases). Trimming removed 4 bases from V and 1 base from J, with 13 bases in between. Germline V gives CDR1 SQVTM, CDR2 ANQGSEA. CDR3 length: 14 residues. This CDR3 reads CSVGAGAKNTEAFF. The CDR3 bases are TGCAGCGTTGGGGCAGGGGCGAAGAACACTGAAGCTTTCTTT.

The sample holds one count of this clone. The J gene is TRBJ1-1, the V gene TRBV18, with TRBD1 as a possible D gene (6 bases). The CDR3 has 17 residues. Germline assignment: CDR1 KGHSH and CDR2 LQKENI. V was shortened by 2 bases and J by 0 bases, with 16 bases between the two germline ends. CDR3 residues: CASSPLVQGSMNTEAFF. CDR3 bases: TGTGCCAGCTCACCATTGGTTCAGGGGTCCATGAACACTGAAGCTTTCTTT.

This chain uses TRBV3-1 (or the pseudogene TRBV3-2) with TRBJ2-2; D is unresolved. V lost 0 bases and J 5 bases, leaving 10 bases between the germline ends. Germline values: CDR1 LGHDT, CDR2 YNNKEL (reference sequence). CDR3 length equals 15 residues. The CDR3: CASSQDPLMTGELFF. CDR3 coding DNA: TGTGCCAGCAGCCAAGATCCACTAATGACCGGGGAGCTGTTTTTT.

The chain carries TRBV6-5 and TRBJ2-1; 8 nucleotides line up with TRBD2. Germline assignment: CDR1 MNHEY and CDR2 SVGAGI. The ends lost 7 bases at V and 5 bases at J; junction bases unmatched: 10. CDR3 size: 15 residues. CDR3 residues: CASTFSGGAHNEQFF. The CDR3 DNA follows: TGTGCCAGCACCTTTTCCGGGGGGGCGCACAATGAGCAGTTCTTC.

There are a few counts of this clone. The chain is built from TRBV10-1 and TRBJ2-3; no clear D. Trimming left V 8 bases short and J 6 bases short, with 12 bases between. Per the germline V gene, CDR1 is WNHNN and CDR2 is SYGVQD (reference sequence). The CDR3 extends over 12 amino acids. The CDR3 nucleotides are TGCGCCAGCTCGGAGCTTGGTGATACGCAGTATTTT. This sequence encodes CASSELGDTQYF.

This clone was observed a single time. V and J are TRBV19 and TRBJ2-7; D not certain. Trimming took 6 bases from V and 0 from J, leaving 15 bases between them. This CDR3 is 15 amino acids long. In germline, CDR1 is LNHDA, CDR2 SQIVND (reference sequence). The CDR3 loop reads CASRPGTLSSYEQYF. The CDR3 nucleotides are TGTGCCAGTAGGCCCGGTACCCTTAGCTCCTACGAGCAGTACTTC.

The CDR3 DNA is TGTGCCAGCAGTGAATCTGAGACCCAGTACTTC. This codes for CASSESETQYF. The chain couples TRBV2 to TRBJ2-5, with D hard to call. Per germline, CDR1 SNHLY and CDR2 FYNNEI. V lost 2 bases to trimming and J lost 5 bases, with 3 bases between them. The CDR3 totals 11 residues.

V gene TRBV2 combines with J gene TRBJ1-2, with D perhaps matching TRBD1 (5 bases). Trimming left V 7 bases short and J 8 bases short, with 23 bases between. Germline V lookup: CDR1 SNHLY, CDR2 FYNNEI. This CDR3 has 15 residues. CDR3 sequence reads: CASTTLDRGGRGYTF. For the CDR3, the DNA is TGTGCCAGCACCACCCTCGATCGGGGGGGGAGGGGCTACACCTTC. The variable domain in full, with the rest retrieved from reference TRBV2 and TRBJ1-2, is EPEVTQTPSHQVTQMGQEVILRCVPISNHLYFYWYRQILGQKVEFLVSFYNNEISEKSEIFDDQFSVERPDGSNFTLKIRSTKLEDSAMYFCASTTLDRGGRGYTFGSGTRLTVV.